This T cell receptor (beta chain) appears in the sequencing data of a study of OX40 agonist ivuxolimab in advanced cancers. The CDR3 runs 14 residues. The V and J ends lost 6 bases and 2 bases, in that order; junction bases with no gene match: 4. Germline CDR1 reads LNHDA; CDR2 reads SQIVND (reference sequence). TCRdb's table, derived via immunoSEQ multiplex PCR, lists solely in-frame clones and lacks some. The sample yields roughly 110,000 clones, approximately 90% seen once. The receptor comes from an adult with an advanced solid tumor such as melanoma, head and neck, liver or kidney cancer. J is TRBJ1-3 and V is TRBV19; 7 positions match TRBD1. Here the sequenced sample was CD4+ or CD8+ T cells sorted from blood, taken in a trial of the OX40 agonist ivuxolimab. For the CDR3, the DNA is TGTGCCAGTAGGACCGACAGGGCTGGAAACACCATATATTTT. Amino acid sequence: CASRTDRAGNTIYF.